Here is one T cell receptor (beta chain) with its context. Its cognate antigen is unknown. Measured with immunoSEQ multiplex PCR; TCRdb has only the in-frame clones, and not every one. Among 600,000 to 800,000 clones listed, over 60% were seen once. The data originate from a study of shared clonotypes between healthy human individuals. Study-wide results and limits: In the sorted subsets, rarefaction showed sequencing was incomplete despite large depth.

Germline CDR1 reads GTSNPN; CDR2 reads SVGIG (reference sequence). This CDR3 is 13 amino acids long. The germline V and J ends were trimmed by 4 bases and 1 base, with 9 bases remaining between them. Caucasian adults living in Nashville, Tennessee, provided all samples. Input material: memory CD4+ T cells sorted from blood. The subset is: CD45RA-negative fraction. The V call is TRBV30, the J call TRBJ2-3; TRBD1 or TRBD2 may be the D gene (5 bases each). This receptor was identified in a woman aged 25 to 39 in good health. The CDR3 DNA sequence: TGTGCCTGGATTAGGGACGGCACAGATACGCAGTATTTT. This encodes CAWIRDGTDTQYF.